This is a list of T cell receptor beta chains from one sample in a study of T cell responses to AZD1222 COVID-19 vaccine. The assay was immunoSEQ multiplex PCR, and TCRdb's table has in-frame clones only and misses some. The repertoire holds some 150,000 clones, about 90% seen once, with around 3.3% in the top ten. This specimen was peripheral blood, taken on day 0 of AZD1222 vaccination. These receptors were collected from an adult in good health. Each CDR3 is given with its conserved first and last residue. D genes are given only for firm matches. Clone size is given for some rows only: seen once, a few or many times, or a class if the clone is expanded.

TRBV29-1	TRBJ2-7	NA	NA	TGCAGCGTCTACTACTTTGAAGGGAGCCAAGCAGGGGAGCAGTACTTC	CSVYYFEGSQAGEQYF
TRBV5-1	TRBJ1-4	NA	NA	TGCGCCAGCAGCTTTCACAGGGATGAAAAACTGTTTTTT	CASSFHRDEKLFF
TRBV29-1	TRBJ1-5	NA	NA	TGCAGCGTTGGTGGAGGGGCGGATCAGCCCCAGCATTTT	CSVGGGADQPQHF
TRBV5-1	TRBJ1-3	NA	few	TGCGCCAGCAGCCCGGGGCAGGGTTCTGGGGTCTCTGGAAACACCATATATTTT	CASSPGQGSGVSGNTIYF
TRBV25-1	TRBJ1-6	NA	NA	TGTGCCAGCAGTGAATCAGAGTTTAATTCACCCCTCCACTTT	CASSESEFNSPLHF
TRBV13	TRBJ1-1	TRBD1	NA	TGTGCCAGCAGCTTAGTAAGGGACAGGAACACTGAAGCTTTCTTT	CASSLVRDRNTEAFF
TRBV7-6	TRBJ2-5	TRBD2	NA	TGTGCCAGCAGCCCTGGACTAGCGGGAGGGCCGATGGCGGAGACCCAGTACTTC	CASSPGLAGGPMAETQYF
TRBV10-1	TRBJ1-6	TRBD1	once	TGCGCCAGCAGGGACAGGGAGAATTCACCCCTCCACTTT	CASRDRENSPLHF
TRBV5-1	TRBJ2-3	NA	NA	TGCGCCAGCAGCAACCCCGGGGACGGGAGGGGGCCAGATACGCAGTATTTT	CASSNPGDGRGPDTQYF
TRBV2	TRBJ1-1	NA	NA	TGTGCCACCGCGGTGGACCAGAACACTGAAGCTTTCTTT	CATAVDQNTEAFF
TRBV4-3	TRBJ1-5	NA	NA	TGCGCCAGCAGCCAAGATCTCCCCCAGAGTTATAGCAATCAGCCCCAGCATTTT	CASSQDLPQSYSNQPQHF
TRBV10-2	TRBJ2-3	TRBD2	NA	TGCGCCAGCAATAGCGGGAATGCCGATACGCAGTATTTT	CASNSGNADTQYF
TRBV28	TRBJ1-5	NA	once	TGTGCCAGCAGTCCGGCAGGGCCCCAGCATTTT	CASSPAGPQHF
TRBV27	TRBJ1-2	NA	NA	TGTGCCAGCAGTGTGTGGGGGGATGGCTATGGCTACACCTTC	CASSVWGDGYGYTF
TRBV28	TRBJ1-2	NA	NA	TGTGCCAGCAGTTCAGCCTCGGAGCTTTATGGCTACACCTTC	CASSSASELYGYTF
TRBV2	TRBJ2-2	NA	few	TGTGCCAGCAGTGAAGCCCCCACCGGGGAGCTGTTTTTT	CASSEAPTGELFF
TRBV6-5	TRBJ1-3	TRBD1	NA	TGTGCCAGCAGTTACACGGGACAGGGAAACACCATATATTTT	CASSYTGQGNTIYF
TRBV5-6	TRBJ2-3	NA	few	TGTGCCAGCAGCTCCGAAAGCACAGATACGCAGTATTTT	CASSSESTDTQYF
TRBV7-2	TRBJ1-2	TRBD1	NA	TGTGCCAGCAGCTTATTTGGGACAGGGTCCGTAAACTATGGCTACACCTTC	CASSLFGTGSVNYGYTF
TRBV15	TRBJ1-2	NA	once	TGTGCCACCAGCCCGAGCCCGGCGGATGGCTACACCTTC	CATSPSPADGYTF
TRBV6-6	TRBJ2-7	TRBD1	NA	TGTGCCAGCGGACAGGGGATGGACGAGCAGTACTTC	CASGQGMDEQYF
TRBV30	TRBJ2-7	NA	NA	TGTGCCTGGAGCCCCCCAGGGACCTACGAGCAGTACTTC	CAWSPPGTYEQYF
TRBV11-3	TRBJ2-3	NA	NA	TGTGCCAGCAGCTTTAGCGGCTCTGATACGCAGTATTTT	CASSFSGSDTQYF
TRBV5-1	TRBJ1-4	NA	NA	TGCGCCAGCAGCCCCAGGGAAGCTAATGAAAAACTGTTTTTT	CASSPREANEKLFF
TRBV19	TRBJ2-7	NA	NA	TGTGCCAGTAGTCTACTCAGGGGTTCCCTCTACGAGCAGTACTTC	CASSLLRGSLYEQYF
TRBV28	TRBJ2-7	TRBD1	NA	TGTGCCAGCTACCAACAGGGGAGCTACGAGCAGTACTTC	CASYQQGSYEQYF
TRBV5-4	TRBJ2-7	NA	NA	TGTGCCAGCAGCTTGGGCCCCAGGGTATCCTACGAGCAGTACTTC	CASSLGPRVSYEQYF
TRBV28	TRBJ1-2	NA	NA	TGTGCCAGCAGTTTACTGAGGGATGGCTACACCTTC	CASSLLRDGYTF
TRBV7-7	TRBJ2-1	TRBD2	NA	TGTGCCAGCAGCGCCTTCGGGGGGACCAATGAGCAGTTCTTC	CASSAFGGTNEQFF
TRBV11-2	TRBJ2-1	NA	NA	TGTGCCAGCAGCTCGGGACGGTTTTCCTACAATGAGCAGTTCTTC	CASSSGRFSYNEQFF
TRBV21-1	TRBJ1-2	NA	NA	TGTGCCAGCGCTCAGGGGCCCTATGGCTACACCTTC	CASAQGPYGYTF
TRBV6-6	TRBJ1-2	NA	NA	TGTGCCAGCAGCCACGGAGGGCTGGGCTACACCTTC	CASSHGGLGYTF
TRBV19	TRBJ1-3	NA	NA	TGTGCCAGTAGTATCCCACGAGGATCTGGAAACACCATATATTTT	CASSIPRGSGNTIYF
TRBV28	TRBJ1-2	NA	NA	TGTGCCAGCAGTGTTGAGGCAGGGGACTATGGCTACACCTTC	CASSVEAGDYGYTF
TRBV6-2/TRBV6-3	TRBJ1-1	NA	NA	TGTGCCAGCAGTGTCCGGGGGGCAGGTGAAGCTTTCTTT	CASSVRGAGEAFF
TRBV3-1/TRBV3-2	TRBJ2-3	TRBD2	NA	TGTGCCAGCAGCCTTTCAGGACCGGGGGGTAGCACAGATACGCAGTATTTT	CASSLSGPGGSTDTQYF
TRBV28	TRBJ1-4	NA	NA	TGTGCCAGCAGTCCATCCGGGACACAGGAAAAACTGTTTTTT	CASSPSGTQEKLFF
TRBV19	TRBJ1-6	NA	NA	TGTGCCAGTACCGGAACAGGGTATAATTCACCCCTCCACTTT	CASTGTGYNSPLHF
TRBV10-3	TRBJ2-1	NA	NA	TGTGCCATCAGTGAGTCAAGGGGTCCCAACAATGAGCAGTTCTTC	CAISESRGPNNEQFF
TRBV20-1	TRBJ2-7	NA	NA	TGCAGTGGAAAGTTTTCGTACGAGCAGTACTTC	CSGKFSYEQYF
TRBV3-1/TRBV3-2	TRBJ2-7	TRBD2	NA	TGTGCCAGCAGCCACCGGGAGGGCCGGTACGAGCAGTACTTC	CASSHREGRYEQYF
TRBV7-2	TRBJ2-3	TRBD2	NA	TGTGCCAGCAGCTCGTCACGGACTAGCGGGAGGGATACGCAGTATTTT	CASSSSRTSGRDTQYF
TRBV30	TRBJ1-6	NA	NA	TGTGCCTACCGGAGCTCCTATAATTCACCCCTCCACTTT	CAYRSSYNSPLHF
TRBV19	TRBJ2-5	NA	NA	TGTGCCAGTAGCGTAAAGTTCCGTGGGGAGACCCAGTACTTC	CASSVKFRGETQYF
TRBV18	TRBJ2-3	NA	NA	TGTGCCAGCTCAGCGATCGAGGAAGATACGCAGTATTTT	CASSAIEEDTQYF
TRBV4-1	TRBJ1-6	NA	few	TGCGCCAGCAGCCAAGAAGTGAACTATAATTCACCCCTCCACTTT	CASSQEVNYNSPLHF
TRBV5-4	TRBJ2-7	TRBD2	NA	TGTGCCAGCAGCCTAGCGGGATCCTTGAAGGAGCAGTACTTC	CASSLAGSLKEQYF
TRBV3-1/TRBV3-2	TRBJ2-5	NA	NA	TGTGCCAGCAGCCTCCCGGGGGAAGTACAACAAGAGACCCAGTACTTC	CASSLPGEVQQETQYF
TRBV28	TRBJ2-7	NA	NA	TGTGCCAGCAGTTTGTCCGTTTACTACGAGCAGTACTTC	CASSLSVYYEQYF
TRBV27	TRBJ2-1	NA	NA	TGTGCCAGCAGTTATCCGGCGGGGCCGGGGTACAATGAGCAGTTCTTC	CASSYPAGPGYNEQFF
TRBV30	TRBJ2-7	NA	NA	TGTGCCTGGAGCTTTAGTGGGTGGGGACTCGAGCAGTACTTC	CAWSFSGWGLEQYF
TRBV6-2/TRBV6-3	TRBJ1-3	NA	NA	TGTGCCAGCAGTTACGCCCGGGACGTAGTGAACTCTGGAAACACCATATATTTT	CASSYARDVVNSGNTIYF
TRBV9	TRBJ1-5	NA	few	TGTGCCAGCAGCGTAGACGGGATGGAGCAGCCCCAGCATTTT	CASSVDGMEQPQHF